Listed below are T cell receptor beta chains from one sample, sequenced in a study of T cell changes during pregnancy in multiple sclerosis. Only in-frame clones appear in the TCRdb table, and some are missing; sequencing was by immunoSEQ multiplex PCR. The table lists 57,000 or so clones, about 92% of them singletons, with 5.5% to 7% in the top ten. This specimen was peripheral blood, taken in the third trimester of pregnancy. The origin of the receptors is a female donor in good health, enrolled as a control in a pregnancy study. Both conserved end residues are part of each CDR3. The order of the fields is J gene, D gene, V gene, CDR3 length, clone size, CDR3 protein, CDR3 DNA. The D gene is left open where the match is weak. Size values are once, few and many counts, or a class for expanded clones, and some rows have none.

j_call: TRBJ1-1
d_call: NA
v_call: TRBV6-5
cdr3_length: 14
clone_size: NA
cdr3_aa: CASSLVQAGTEAFF
cdr3_nt: TGTGCCAGCAGTTTAGTGCAGGCTGGCACTGAAGCTTTCTTT

j_call: TRBJ2-4
d_call: NA
v_call: TRBV5-1
cdr3_length: 14
clone_size: NA
cdr3_aa: CASSGGLAKNIQYF
cdr3_nt: TGCGCCAGCTCGGGGGGCCTAGCCAAAAACATTCAGTACTTC

j_call: TRBJ1-2
d_call: TRBD1
v_call: TRBV18
cdr3_length: 15
clone_size: NA
cdr3_aa: CASSSTGTGGNGYTF
cdr3_nt: TGTGCCAGCTCATCGACCGGGACAGGGGGAAATGGCTACACCTTC

j_call: TRBJ2-2
d_call: TRBD2
v_call: TRBV5-4
cdr3_length: 15
clone_size: NA
cdr3_aa: CASRASWRENGELFF
cdr3_nt: TGTGCCAGCAGGGCTAGCTGGCGGGAGAACGGGGAGCTGTTTTTT

j_call: TRBJ2-7
d_call: NA
v_call: TRBV10-3
cdr3_length: 16
clone_size: NA
cdr3_aa: CAISESGRGSSYEQYF
cdr3_nt: TGTGCCATCAGTGAGTCCGGCAGGGGCAGCTCCTACGAGCAGTACTTC

j_call: TRBJ2-5
d_call: TRBD2
v_call: TRBV25-1
cdr3_length: 15
clone_size: NA
cdr3_aa: CASRTSGGGQETQYF
cdr3_nt: TGTGCCAGCAGGACTAGCGGGGGCGGGCAAGAGACCCAGTACTTC

j_call: TRBJ2-1
d_call: TRBD1
v_call: TRBV11-3
cdr3_length: 13
clone_size: few
cdr3_aa: CASNRGTDNEQFF
cdr3_nt: TGTGCCAGCAATAGAGGGACAGACAATGAGCAGTTCTTC

j_call: TRBJ1-3
d_call: NA
v_call: TRBV4-3
cdr3_length: 15
clone_size: NA
cdr3_aa: CASSQEIYSGNTIYF
cdr3_nt: TGCGCCAGCAGCCAAGAAATTTACTCTGGAAACACCATATATTTT

j_call: TRBJ2-4
d_call: NA
v_call: TRBV5-1
cdr3_length: 18
clone_size: NA
cdr3_aa: CASSLGTGGLGAKNIQYF
cdr3_nt: TGCGCCAGCAGCTTGGGTACTGGGGGCCTCGGGGCCAAAAACATTCAGTACTTC

j_call: TRBJ2-1
d_call: TRBD1
v_call: TRBV7-9
cdr3_length: 14
clone_size: NA
cdr3_aa: CASTDRGPYNEQFF
cdr3_nt: TGTGCCAGCACCGACAGGGGACCCTACAATGAGCAGTTCTTC

j_call: TRBJ2-1
d_call: NA
v_call: TRBV6-1
cdr3_length: 14
clone_size: NA
cdr3_aa: CASSDGGSYNEQFF
cdr3_nt: TGTGCCAGCAGTGACGGGGGCTCCTACAATGAGCAGTTCTTC

j_call: TRBJ1-6
d_call: NA
v_call: TRBV12-5
cdr3_length: 17
clone_size: NA
cdr3_aa: CASGLVFLSGEDSPLHF
cdr3_nt: TGTGCTAGTGGTTTGGTATTCCTGTCGGGAGAGGATTCACCCCTCCACTTT

j_call: TRBJ1-1
d_call: TRBD1
v_call: TRBV7-2
cdr3_length: 16
clone_size: NA
cdr3_aa: CASSQFIGQVNTEAFF
cdr3_nt: TGTGCCAGCAGCCAATTTATCGGACAGGTGAACACTGAAGCTTTCTTT

j_call: TRBJ2-7
d_call: NA
v_call: TRBV7-6
cdr3_length: 14
clone_size: NA
cdr3_aa: CASSLDAGAYEQYF
cdr3_nt: TGTGCCAGCAGCTTAGATGCAGGGGCCTACGAGCAGTACTTC

j_call: TRBJ2-7
d_call: NA
v_call: TRBV2
cdr3_length: 13
clone_size: NA
cdr3_aa: CASSERTSYEQYF
cdr3_nt: TGTGCCAGCAGTGAACGGACTTCCTACGAGCAGTACTTC

j_call: TRBJ1-1
d_call: NA
v_call: TRBV6-5
cdr3_length: 11
clone_size: NA
cdr3_aa: CATYVGTEAFF
cdr3_nt: TGTGCCACCTACGTCGGTACTGAAGCTTTCTTT

j_call: TRBJ1-5
d_call: NA
v_call: TRBV30
cdr3_length: 20
clone_size: NA
cdr3_aa: CAWSVQRLSGGRSSNQPQHF
cdr3_nt: TGTGCCTGGAGTGTACAGAGGTTGAGCGGGGGTCGATCTAGCAATCAGCCCCAGCATTTT

j_call: TRBJ2-1
d_call: NA
v_call: TRBV29-1
cdr3_length: 13
clone_size: NA
cdr3_aa: CSVVGLSYNEQFF
cdr3_nt: TGCTCCGTGGTGGGGCTCTCCTACAATGAGCAGTTCTTC

j_call: TRBJ1-2
d_call: NA
v_call: TRBV14
cdr3_length: 15
clone_size: NA
cdr3_aa: CASSQGTGGDYGYTF
cdr3_nt: TGTGCCAGCAGCCAAGGGACCGGGGGAGACTATGGCTACACCTTC

j_call: TRBJ2-5
d_call: TRBD2
v_call: TRBV29-1
cdr3_length: 16
clone_size: NA
cdr3_aa: CSGRGGFQGHQETQYF
cdr3_nt: TGCAGCGGCCGGGGGGGGTTCCAGGGACACCAAGAGACCCAGTACTTC

j_call: TRBJ2-2
d_call: NA
v_call: TRBV27
cdr3_length: 14
clone_size: NA
cdr3_aa: CASSFKPLTGELFF
cdr3_nt: TGTGCCAGCAGTTTTAAACCACTCACCGGGGAGCTGTTTTTT

j_call: TRBJ2-5
d_call: TRBD1
v_call: TRBV9
cdr3_length: 15
clone_size: NA
cdr3_aa: CASSSRQGVGETQYF
cdr3_nt: TGTGCCAGCAGCTCCCGACAGGGCGTTGGAGAGACCCAGTACTTC

j_call: TRBJ1-3
d_call: NA
v_call: TRBV27
cdr3_length: 14
clone_size: few
cdr3_aa: CASRDRNSGNTIYF
cdr3_nt: TGTGCCAGCAGGGACAGAAACTCTGGAAACACCATATATTTT

j_call: TRBJ2-5
d_call: TRBD2
v_call: TRBV6-5
cdr3_length: 15
clone_size: NA
cdr3_aa: CASSPGLAGTETQYF
cdr3_nt: TGTGCCAGCAGCCCTGGACTAGCGGGAACAGAGACCCAGTACTTC

j_call: TRBJ1-2
d_call: NA
v_call: TRBV16
cdr3_length: 14
clone_size: NA
cdr3_aa: CASSPRRDPYGYTF
cdr3_nt: TGTGCCAGCAGCCCCAGGAGGGACCCCTATGGCTACACCTTC

j_call: TRBJ2-7
d_call: TRBD2
v_call: TRBV30
cdr3_length: 13
clone_size: NA
cdr3_aa: CAWTSGGRYEQYF
cdr3_nt: TGTGCCTGGACAAGCGGGGGGAGGTACGAGCAGTACTTC

j_call: TRBJ2-3
d_call: TRBD1
v_call: TRBV30
cdr3_length: 15
clone_size: NA
cdr3_aa: CAWSPGTGRGDTQYF
cdr3_nt: TGTGCCTGGAGTCCCGGGACAGGGAGGGGAGATACGCAGTATTTT

j_call: TRBJ2-7
d_call: TRBD1
v_call: TRBV7-7
cdr3_length: 14
clone_size: NA
cdr3_aa: CASSPGTVGHEQYF
cdr3_nt: TGTGCTAGCAGCCCCGGGACAGTTGGCCACGAGCAGTACTTC

j_call: TRBJ2-5
d_call: NA
v_call: TRBV4-3
cdr3_length: 13
clone_size: NA
cdr3_aa: CASSQARLETQYF
cdr3_nt: TGCGCCAGCAGCCAAGCCCGTTTAGAGACCCAGTACTTC

j_call: TRBJ2-1
d_call: TRBD2
v_call: TRBV18
cdr3_length: 18
clone_size: NA
cdr3_aa: CASSPGTSGLSGYNEQFF
cdr3_nt: TGTGCCAGCTCGCCCGGGACTAGCGGGCTTAGTGGGTACAATGAGCAGTTCTTC

j_call: TRBJ2-2
d_call: NA
v_call: TRBV7-8
cdr3_length: 17
clone_size: NA
cdr3_aa: CASSLAGGPRVTGELFF
cdr3_nt: TGTGCCAGCAGCTTAGCGGGGGGGCCGAGGGTCACCGGGGAGCTGTTTTTT

j_call: TRBJ2-3
d_call: TRBD2
v_call: TRBV2
cdr3_length: 15
clone_size: NA
cdr3_aa: CASTPPGTSPDTQYF
cdr3_nt: TGTGCCAGCACCCCGCCCGGGACTAGCCCAGATACGCAGTATTTT

j_call: TRBJ2-1
d_call: TRBD2
v_call: TRBV2
cdr3_length: 15
clone_size: NA
cdr3_aa: CASSLLAREVNEQFF
cdr3_nt: TGTGCCAGCAGCCTACTAGCGAGGGAAGTGAATGAGCAGTTCTTC

j_call: TRBJ1-1
d_call: NA
v_call: TRBV10-3
cdr3_length: 11
clone_size: NA
cdr3_aa: CATQGHTEAFF
cdr3_nt: TGTGCCACCCAGGGTCACACTGAAGCTTTCTTT

j_call: TRBJ2-6
d_call: TRBD1
v_call: TRBV12-5
cdr3_length: 17
clone_size: NA
cdr3_aa: CASGSGTGFSGANVLTF
cdr3_nt: TGTGCTAGTGGCTCCGGGACAGGGTTCTCTGGGGCCAACGTCCTGACTTTC

j_call: TRBJ1-1
d_call: NA
v_call: TRBV4-1
cdr3_length: 15
clone_size: NA
cdr3_aa: CASSQDEAMNTEAFF
cdr3_nt: TGCGCCAGCAGCCAAGATGAGGCGATGAACACTGAAGCTTTCTTT

j_call: TRBJ2-1
d_call: TRBD2
v_call: TRBV16
cdr3_length: 16
clone_size: once
cdr3_aa: CASSQFQAGGSNEQFF
cdr3_nt: TGTGCCAGCAGCCAATTTCAGGCGGGAGGAAGTAATGAGCAGTTCTTC

j_call: TRBJ2-7
d_call: TRBD2
v_call: TRBV10-3
cdr3_length: 15
clone_size: once
cdr3_aa: CAISDPSGGVLEQYF
cdr3_nt: TGTGCCATCAGTGACCCTAGCGGGGGGGTCCTCGAGCAGTACTTC

j_call: TRBJ2-1
d_call: NA
v_call: TRBV5-6
cdr3_length: 15
clone_size: once
cdr3_aa: CASSAGSSSYNEQFF
cdr3_nt: TGTGCCAGCAGCGCCGGGTCAAGCTCCTACAATGAGCAGTTCTTC

j_call: TRBJ1-1
d_call: TRBD1
v_call: TRBV19
cdr3_length: 13
clone_size: NA
cdr3_aa: CASNRQGNTEAFF
cdr3_nt: TGTGCCAGTAATAGACAGGGGAACACTGAAGCTTTCTTT

j_call: TRBJ2-2
d_call: NA
v_call: TRBV5-1
cdr3_length: 14
clone_size: NA
cdr3_aa: CASSSGQQPGELFF
cdr3_nt: TGCGCCAGCAGCTCGGGACAACAACCCGGGGAGCTGTTTTTT

j_call: TRBJ1-4
d_call: NA
v_call: TRBV6-1
cdr3_length: 14
clone_size: NA
cdr3_aa: CASSGSGTREKLFF
cdr3_nt: TGTGCCAGCAGTGGATCCGGGACACGGGAAAAACTGTTTTTT

j_call: TRBJ1-2
d_call: NA
v_call: TRBV7-9
cdr3_length: 15
clone_size: NA
cdr3_aa: CASSYRLRTNYGYTF
cdr3_nt: TGTGCCAGCAGCTATCGACTGAGGACTAACTATGGCTACACCTTC

j_call: TRBJ2-1
d_call: TRBD2
v_call: TRBV27
cdr3_length: 16
clone_size: once
cdr3_aa: CASSLGTSGLYNEQFF
cdr3_nt: TGTGCCAGCAGTCTAGGGACTAGCGGGCTCTACAATGAGCAGTTCTTC

j_call: TRBJ1-6
d_call: NA
v_call: TRBV13
cdr3_length: 12
clone_size: NA
cdr3_aa: CASQTVNSPLHF
cdr3_nt: TGTGCCAGCCAGACAGTTAATTCACCCCTCCACTTT

j_call: TRBJ2-5
d_call: NA
v_call: TRBV29-1
cdr3_length: 13
clone_size: once
cdr3_aa: CSVEMSLPQTQYF
cdr3_nt: TGCAGCGTTGAAATGTCCCTACCACAGACCCAGTACTTC

j_call: TRBJ1-5
d_call: NA
v_call: TRBV29-1
cdr3_length: 13
clone_size: NA
cdr3_aa: CSVQQGSNQPQHF
cdr3_nt: TGCAGCGTCCAACAGGGAAGCAATCAGCCCCAGCATTTT

j_call: TRBJ1-4
d_call: NA
v_call: TRBV19
cdr3_length: 14
clone_size: NA
cdr3_aa: CASSMAGANEKLFF
cdr3_nt: TGTGCCAGTAGTATGGCAGGGGCTAATGAAAAACTGTTTTTT

j_call: TRBJ2-2
d_call: TRBD1
v_call: TRBV29-1
cdr3_length: 17
clone_size: NA
cdr3_aa: CSVGSFTGTANTGELFF
cdr3_nt: TGCAGCGTTGGGAGTTTTACCGGGACAGCGAACACCGGGGAGCTGTTTTTT